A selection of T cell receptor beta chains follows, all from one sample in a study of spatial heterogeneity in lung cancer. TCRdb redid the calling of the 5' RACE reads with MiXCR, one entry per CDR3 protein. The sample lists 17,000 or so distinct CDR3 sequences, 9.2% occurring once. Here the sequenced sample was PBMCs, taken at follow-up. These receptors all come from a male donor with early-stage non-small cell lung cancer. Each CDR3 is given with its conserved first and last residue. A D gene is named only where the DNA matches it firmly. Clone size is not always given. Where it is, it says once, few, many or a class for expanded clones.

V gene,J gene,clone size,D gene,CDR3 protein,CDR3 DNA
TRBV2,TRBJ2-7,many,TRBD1,CASRETGGWEQYF,TGTGCCAGCAGAGAAACAGGGGGCTGGGAGCAGTACTTC
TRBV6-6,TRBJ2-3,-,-,CASSYYPDTQYF,TGTGCCAGCAGTTACTACCCGGATACGCAGTATTTT
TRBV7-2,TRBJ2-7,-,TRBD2,CASSLFGGASLEQYF,TGTGCCAGCAGCTTATTCGGGGGGGCGTCTCTCGAGCAGTACTTC
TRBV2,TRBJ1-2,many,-,CATFGFGFNYGYTF,TGTGCCACCTTTGGATTTGGGTTTAACTATGGCTACACCTTC
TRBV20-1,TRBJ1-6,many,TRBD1,CSSSGQPGQGSGNNSPLHF,TGCAGTTCGAGTGGGCAACCGGGACAGGGGTCGGGCAATAATTCACCCCTCCACTTT
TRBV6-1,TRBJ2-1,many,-,CASSEDGSSYNEQFF,TGTGCCAGCAGTGAAGACGGGTCCTCCTACAATGAGCAGTTCTTC
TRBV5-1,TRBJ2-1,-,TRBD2,CASSVTSGNSYNEQFF,TGCGCCAGCAGCGTTACTAGCGGAAACTCCTACAATGAGCAGTTCTTC
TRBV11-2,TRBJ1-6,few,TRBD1,CVSSLGGGQNSPLHF,TGTGTCAGCAGCTTAGGCGGGGGACAGAATTCACCCCTCCACTTT
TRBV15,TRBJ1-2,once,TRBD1,CATYAPGQPNYGYTF,TGTGCCACCTATGCTCCGGGACAGCCTAACTATGGCTACACCTTC
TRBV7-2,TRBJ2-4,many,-,CASSPKTPNIQYF,TGTGCCAGCAGCCCCAAGACCCCAAACATTCAGTACTTC
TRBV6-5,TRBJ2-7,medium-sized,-,CASSRDRTPPYEQYF,TGTGCCAGCAGTCGTGACAGGACGCCCCCCTACGAGCAGTACTTC
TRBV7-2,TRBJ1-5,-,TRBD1,CASSYGQATSSYSNQPQHF,TGTGCCAGCAGCTACGGACAGGCAACTTCTTCTTATAGCAATCAGCCCCAGCATTTT
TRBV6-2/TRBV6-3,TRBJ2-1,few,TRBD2,CASLASGSKDEQFF,TGTGCCAGCCTGGCTAGCGGGAGTAAGGATGAGCAGTTCTTC